This entry is about one TCR beta chain. Its specificity is unknown. The data originate from a study of molecular identifiers for immune sequencing clone quantification. Background on the study: Replicate experiments took RNA from approximately 22,000 or 94,000 naive CD8 cells, divided it five ways and sequenced four. Study conclusions and caveats: Effector cells had over 98% of their molecules in clones above 20 RNA copies, while naive cells had under 1%.

With RNA at 10%, 30% or 50%, naive CD8 libraries came from roughly 20,000 to 1,000,000 sorted cells. Naive CD8 T cells were picked out by sorting for CD8+CD4-CCR7+CD45RA+. TCRdb reprocessed the PCR reads via MiXCR and lists one record per CDR3 protein. The data show under 600,000 distinct CDR3 sequences, with around 25% seen just once and 0.7% to 0.9% held by the top ten. Sequenced sample: naive CD8+ T cells from blood, with Jurkat cell RNA spiked in. Subset meaning: FACS-sorted CD8+CD4-CCR7+CD45RA+ naive T cells. This receptor was taken from a human donor in good health. Some libraries in this study had Jurkat cell RNA spiked in.

For the CDR3, the DNA is TGTGCCAGCTCACCAGGGGCACCGCTCGAAGAGACCCAGTACTTC. This translates into CASSPGAPLEETQYF. The J gene is TRBJ2-5, the V gene TRBV18; the D gene is possibly TRBD1 (5 bases). The germline V gene encodes CDR1 KGHSH and CDR2 LQKENI. With 2 bases removed from V and 3 bases from J, the gap between germline ends came to 13 bases. This CDR3 region has 15 residues.